The clone carrying this T cell receptor beta chain was picked up one time. Its antigen is currently unknown. Using its own MiXCR run on the reads, TCRdb lists one record per CDR3 protein. The sample yields around 750,000 distinct CDR3 sequences, 30% to 35% seen once. This sample stems from a study of T cell repertoires in cytomegalovirus infection. Findings and limits, study-wide: People with CMV and the relevant HLA were identified by cumulative public TCR beta family frequency.

Germline CDR1 reads LNHDA; CDR2 reads SQIVND (reference sequence). The V end lost 6 bases, the J end lost 5 bases, and 17 bases lay between the germline ends. CDR3 length: 15 amino acids. The sample in question was cultured CD8+ T cells from PBMCs, obtained from culture after CMV antigen stimulation. The sequence was collected from a human donor in good health (CMV status not recorded). Some clones in this sample may be carry-over from other donors' samples. The chain is built from TRBV19 and TRBJ2-4, with D possibly TRBD2 on 6 matching bases. CDR3 nucleotides: TGTGCCAGTAGATCACTAGCTCGTGTAGAAAACATTCAGTACTTC. It yields the protein CASRSLARVENIQYF. The whole variable domain, remainder taken from reference TRBV19 and TRBJ2-4, is DGGITQSPKYLFRKEGQNVTLSCEQNLNHDAMYWYRQDPGQGLRLIYYSQIVNDFQKGDIAEGYSVSREKKESFPLTVTSAQKNPTAFYLCASRSLARVENIQYFGAGTRLSVL.